This T cell receptor (beta chain) was recovered during a study of T cell responses to AZD1222 COVID-19 vaccine. Study overall: Timing groups of about 4 and about 12 weeks for second doses were pooled.

About this clone: Antigen specificity is unknown.

Findings of the study overall: Following two doses of AZD1222, Spike-specific TCR breadth and depth rose. There were mostly white British donors and more females than males, and clonal diversity was possibly underestimated. The study identified only a handful of AZD1222 recipients as seropositive at baseline.

Clones were read by immunoSEQ multiplex PCR, and TCRdb kept only the in-frame ones, dropping some. In the table there are roughly 180,000 clones, around 93% of which are singletons. The J segment lost 4 bases and the V segment lost 5 bases, leaving 7 bases of the junction unmatched. The CDR3 length is 15 residues. Germline V gene sequence: CDR1 MDHEN, CDR2 SYDVKM. This TCR was recovered from an adult in good health. The gene calls are TRBV28 and TRBJ2-7; TRBD1 matches at 11 bases. The starting material was peripheral blood, obtained on day 0 of AZD1222 vaccination. CDR3 protein: CASSSSGTGGYEQYF. The DNA for the CDR3 is TGTGCCAGCAGTAGCTCCGGGACAGGGGGTTACGAGCAGTACTTC.